This paragraph reports one TCR beta chain. Its antigen is unknown. Using immunoSEQ multiplex PCR, the repertoire was profiled, and TCRdb retains in-frame clones only, with some absent. The sample has some 490,000 clones, about 84% seen once. This entry is derived from a study of shared clonotypes between healthy human individuals. Across the whole study: Samples came from a couple of female and three male donors aged 18 to 49.

Per the germline V gene, CDR1 is SEHNR and CDR2 is FQNEAQ (reference sequence). The CDR3 is 16 residues long. The V gene end was trimmed by 1 base and the J gene end by 5 bases; junction bases not matched to a gene: 8. Findings and caveats of the study: Represented genetic and exposure-history diversity was restricted by having few donors.

The receptor comes from a woman between 40 and 50 years old in good health. Some clones in this sample may be carry-over from other donors' samples. The rearrangement uses TRBV7-9 and TRBJ2-3; 8 bases agree with TRBD2. Sequenced material: PBMCs. CDR3 sequence reads: CASSLEVGRAGDTQYF. CDR3 DNA: TGTGCCAGCAGCTTAGAAGTCGGGAGGGCAGGAGATACGCAGTATTTT. The full variable domain, with the rest looked up from reference TRBV7-9 and TRBJ2-3, is DTGVSQNPRHKITKRGQNVTFRCDPISEHNRLYWYRQTLGQGPEFLTYFQNEAQLEKSRLLSDRFSAERPKGSFSTLEIQRTEQGDSAMYLCASSLEVGRAGDTQYFGPGTRLTVL.